This T cell receptor beta chain was captured in a study of cytotoxic CD8 clonotypes in ibrutinib-treated CLL. Some clones are missing from TCRdb's copy, which holds only in-frame ones; the method was immunoSEQ multiplex PCR. The sample includes over 130,000 clones, 65% to 85% of them seen just once. The CDR3 consists of 14 residues. Deletions cut 4 bases from V and 8 bases from J, with 16 bases between. In germline, CDR1 is SGHRS, CDR2 YFSETQ. The TCR sequence derives from a human donor with chronic lymphocytic leukemia. The specimen was PBMCs, collected after 36 months of ibrutinib treatment. The chain joins TRBV5-1 to TRBJ2-1, with a possible D match to TRBD1 (5 bases). CDR3 sequence reads: CASSRVWQGDEQFF. DNA for the CDR3: TGCGCCAGCAGCAGGGTGTGGCAGGGCGATGAGCAGTTCTTC. The full variable domain, its missing parts supplied by reference TRBV5-1 and TRBJ2-1, is KAGVTQTPRYLIKTRGQQVTLSCSPISGHRSVSWYQQTPGQGLQFLFEYFSETQRNKGNFPGRFSGRQFSNSRSEMNVSTLELGDSALYLCASSRVWQGDEQFFGPGTRLTVL.